The rows below give T cell receptor beta chains drawn from one sample of a study of OX40 agonist ivuxolimab in advanced cancers. Sequencing was performed with immunoSEQ multiplex PCR; in TCRdb, only in-frame clones are kept and a portion is missing. The data hold some 15,000 clones, with roughly three quarters observed a single time. The input for sequencing was CD4+ or CD8+ T cells sorted from blood, taken in a trial of the OX40 agonist ivuxolimab. Source of these receptors: an adult with an advanced solid tumor such as melanoma, head and neck, liver or kidney cancer. Each CDR3 is given with its conserved first and last residue. The order of the fields is V gene, clone size, D gene, J gene, CDR3 protein, CDR3 DNA. A D gene is named only where the DNA matches it firmly. The size entry is marked missing in some rows and otherwise reads once, few, many or a size class.

TRBV28	.	.	TRBJ1-4	CASSLRGDYEKLFF	TGTGCCAGCAGTTTGAGGGGGGACTATGAAAAACTGTTTTTT
TRBV19	.	.	TRBJ1-6	CASSLTGFSPLHF	TGTGCCAGTAGTCTCACAGGGTTCTCACCCCTCCACTTT
TRBV6-5	.	TRBD2	TRBJ2-1	CASSLLAGDANEQFF	TGTGCCAGCAGTTTACTAGCGGGAGACGCCAATGAGCAGTTCTTC
TRBV28	.	.	TRBJ2-7	CASSTPDSGTYEQYF	TGTGCCAGCAGCACCCCGGATAGCGGTACCTACGAGCAGTACTTC
TRBV29-1	.	.	TRBJ2-2	CSVEGWGTTGELFF	TGCAGCGTTGAAGGGTGGGGAACCACCGGGGAGCTGTTTTTT
TRBV19	.	.	TRBJ1-1	CASSIVPGGEAFF	TGTGCCAGTAGTATAGTTCCCGGGGGTGAAGCTTTCTTT
TRBV11-2	.	.	TRBJ1-2	CASSLDPTGAYGYTF	TGTGCCAGCAGCTTAGATCCCACAGGAGCCTATGGCTACACCTTC
TRBV28	few	.	TRBJ2-7	CASSREGYEQYF	TGTGCCAGCAGCCGGGAAGGCTACGAGCAGTACTTC
TRBV19	.	TRBD1	TRBJ1-5	CASSIDGGTGQDQPQHF	TGTGCCAGTAGTATAGATGGGGGGACAGGGCAGGATCAGCCCCAGCATTTT
TRBV19	.	.	TRBJ1-1	CASSLVGYTEAFF	TGTGCCAGTAGCTTAGTGGGGTACACTGAAGCTTTCTTT
TRBV6-5	.	TRBD2	TRBJ2-7	CASSYAGGLDEQYF	TGTGCCAGCAGTTATGCGGGGGGCCTCGACGAGCAGTACTTC
TRBV6-6	.	TRBD1	TRBJ1-1	CASIQGAAAFF	TGTGCCAGCATTCAGGGGGCAGCAGCTTTCTTT
TRBV15	.	.	TRBJ1-4	CATSRDSATNEKLFF	TGTGCCACCAGCAGAGATAGTGCAACTAATGAAAAACTGTTTTTT
TRBV7-9	.	.	TRBJ2-2	CASSLGDSGELFF	TGTGCCAGCAGCTTAGGGGACTCCGGGGAGCTGTTTTTT
TRBV9	.	TRBD2	TRBJ2-3	CASSPSLGGEDTQYF	TGTGCCAGCAGCCCCTCCTTGGGGGGGGAGGATACGCAGTATTTT
TRBV13	.	.	TRBJ1-2	CASSLGLGSYGYTF	TGTGCCAGCAGCTTAGGGCTGGGAAGCTATGGCTACACCTTC
TRBV29-1	.	.	TRBJ2-3	CSVDIEGLSTDTQYF	TGCAGCGTTGACATCGAGGGACTTAGCACAGATACGCAGTATTTT
TRBV28	.	TRBD2	TRBJ2-7	CASSLGLAELNLTPYEQYF	TGTGCCAGCAGCTTAGGGCTAGCGGAACTAAATTTAACCCCCTACGAGCAGTACTTC
TRBV28	.	.	TRBJ2-3	CASSLSPADSPWDTQYF	TGTGCCAGCAGTTTAAGCCCAGCTGACAGCCCCTGGGATACGCAGTATTTT
TRBV27	.	TRBD1	TRBJ1-5	CASSHTGQVYQPQHF	TGTGCCAGCAGTCACACCGGACAGGTATATCAGCCCCAGCATTTT
TRBV19	.	.	TRBJ1-1	CASNTGTITEAFF	TGTGCCAGTAATACAGGGACGATCACTGAAGCTTTCTTT
TRBV5-8	.	.	TRBJ1-1	CASSFGTVNTEAFF	TGTGCCAGCAGCTTTGGGACGGTGAACACTGAAGCTTTCTTT
TRBV27	.	.	TRBJ1-2	CASSYGGDGYTF	TGTGCCAGCAGTTACGGGGGCGATGGCTACACCTTC
TRBV6-5	.	TRBD1	TRBJ1-1	CASSPGTANTEAFF	TGTGCCAGCAGTCCAGGGACAGCGAACACTGAAGCTTTCTTT
TRBV4-1	.	.	TRBJ1-5	CASSHVSNQPQHF	TGCGCCAGCAGCCATGTTAGCAATCAGCCCCAGCATTTT
TRBV5-1	.	.	TRBJ1-3	CASSFDRGAGNTIYF	TGCGCCAGCAGCTTCGATCGGGGGGCTGGAAACACCATATATTTT
TRBV5-6	.	.	TRBJ2-2	CASSLAGQDLTGELFF	TGTGCCAGCAGCTTGGCGGGCCAGGACCTTACCGGGGAGCTGTTTTTT